The sequence of this T cell receptor beta chain was determined in a study of blood T cell repertoires in COVID-19. This table comes from immunoSEQ multiplex PCR, and its TCRdb copy is limited to in-frame clones, with some not included. The sample carries 97,000 or so clones, approximately 82% recorded once. V lost 4 bases to trimming and J lost 0 bases; unmatched junction nucleotides: 5. CDR1 and CDR2 (germline): SGHDT, YYEEEE. The CDR3 is 15 amino acids. On this clone itself: At the DNA level, this CDR3 is encoded by other sequences in the same sample as well.

Sequenced: peripheral blood. This sequence was found in a man between 70 and 80 years old with active or convalescent COVID-19. The chain uses TRBV5-6 and TRBJ1-1, with 8 bases aligning to TRBD1. This chain's CDR3 is CASSRRTGLNTEAFF. In DNA, the CDR3 is TGTGCCAGCAGCCGTAGGACAGGGCTGAACACTGAAGCTTTCTTT.